This T cell receptor beta chain appears in the sequencing data of a study of CD8+CD57+ T cells in acquired aplastic anemia. Genomic DNA acted as the template from which TCR beta VDJ combination and CDR3 sequence profiling were carried out. Each CDR3 protein is one row after TCRdb ran MiXCR on the reads. The data show 270,000 or so distinct CDR3 sequences, 82% seen once. This clonotype was observed a few times. Before being chosen for sequencing, patients had shown CD8+CD57+ cell expansion by flow cytometry. Germline trimming cut 3 bases from V and 6 bases from J; bases unmatched to any gene: 17. The CDR3 runs to 18 residues. The germline CDR1 and CDR2 sequences are SGHVS and FQNEAQ.

Sequencing was done on a sample of sorted CD4+, CD8+, or CD8+CD57+ T cells (not recorded which) from PBMCs. The sequence was collected from a human donor with aplastic anemia. V gene TRBV7-8 combines with J gene TRBJ2-1; 7 nucleotides agree with TRBD1. The CDR3 DNA reads as TGTGCCAGCAGCTTTCATCCAGACGGGACAGCCCTTTCCAATGAGCAGTTCTTC. Translated: CASSFHPDGTALSNEQFF.